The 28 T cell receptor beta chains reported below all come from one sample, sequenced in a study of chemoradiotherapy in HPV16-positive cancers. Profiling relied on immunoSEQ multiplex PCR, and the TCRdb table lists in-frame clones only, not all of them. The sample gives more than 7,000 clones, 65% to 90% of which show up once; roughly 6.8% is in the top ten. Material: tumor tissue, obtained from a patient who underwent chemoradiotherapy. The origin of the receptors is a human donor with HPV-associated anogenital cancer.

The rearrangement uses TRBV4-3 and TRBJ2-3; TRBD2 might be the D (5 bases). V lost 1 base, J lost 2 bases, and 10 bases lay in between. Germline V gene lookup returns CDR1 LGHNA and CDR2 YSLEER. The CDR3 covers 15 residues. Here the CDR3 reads CASSQVPGTTDTQYF. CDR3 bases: TGCGCCAGCAGCCAAGTTCCGGGAACCACAGATACGCAGTATTTT.

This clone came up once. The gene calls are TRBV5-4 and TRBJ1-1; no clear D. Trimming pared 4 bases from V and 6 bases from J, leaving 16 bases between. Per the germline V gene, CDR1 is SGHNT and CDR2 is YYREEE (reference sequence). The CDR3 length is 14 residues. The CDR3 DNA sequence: TGTGCCAGCAGCGTAGGTGGGTTGTGGGCTGAAGCTTTCTTT. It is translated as CASSVGGLWAEAFF.

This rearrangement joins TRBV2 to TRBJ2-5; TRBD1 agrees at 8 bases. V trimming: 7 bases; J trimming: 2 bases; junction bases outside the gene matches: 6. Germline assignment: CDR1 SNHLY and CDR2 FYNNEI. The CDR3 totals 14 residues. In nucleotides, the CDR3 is TGTGCCAGCATGGGACAGGCCGCTCAAGAGACCCAGTACTTC. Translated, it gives CASMGQAAQETQYF.

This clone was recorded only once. CDR3 coding DNA: TGTGCCAGTAGTATGAGGGGGTTCAGCAATCAGCCCCAGCATTTT. Translation: CASSMRGFSNQPQHF. The chain uses TRBV19 and TRBJ1-5; a possible D gene is TRBD1 (6 bases). Germline-derived CDR1 and CDR2 are LNHDA and SQIVND (reference sequence). V lost 3 bases and J lost 1, with 10 bases in between. The CDR3 extends over 15 amino acids. Using reference TRBV19 and TRBJ1-5 for the parts outside the CDR3, the full variable domain is DGGITQSPKYLFRKEGQNVTLSCEQNLNHDAMYWYRQDPGQGLRLIYYSQIVNDFQKGDIAEGYSVSREKKESFPLTVTSAQKNPTAFYLCASSMRGFSNQPQHFGDGTRLSIL.

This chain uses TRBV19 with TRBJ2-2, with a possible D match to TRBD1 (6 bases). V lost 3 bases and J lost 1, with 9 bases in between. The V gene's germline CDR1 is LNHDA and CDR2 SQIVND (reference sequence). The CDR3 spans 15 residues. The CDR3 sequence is CASSIRGQNTGELFF. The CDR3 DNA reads TGTGCCAGTAGTATTCGGGGACAGAACACCGGGGAGCTGTTTTTT.

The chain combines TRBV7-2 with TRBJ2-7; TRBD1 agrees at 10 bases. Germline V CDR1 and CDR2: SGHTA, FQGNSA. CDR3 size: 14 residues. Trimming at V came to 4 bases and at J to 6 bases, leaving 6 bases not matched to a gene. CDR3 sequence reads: CASSSGTGVAEQYF. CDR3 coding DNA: TGTGCCAGCAGCTCCGGGACAGGGGTGGCCGAGCAGTACTTC.

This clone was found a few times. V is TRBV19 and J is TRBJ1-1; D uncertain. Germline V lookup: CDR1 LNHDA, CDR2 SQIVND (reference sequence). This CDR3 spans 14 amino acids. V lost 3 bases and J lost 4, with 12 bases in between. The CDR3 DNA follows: TGTGCCAGTAGTATCAGGTCAGGAGCCACTGAAGCTTTCTTT. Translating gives CASSIRSGATEAFF.

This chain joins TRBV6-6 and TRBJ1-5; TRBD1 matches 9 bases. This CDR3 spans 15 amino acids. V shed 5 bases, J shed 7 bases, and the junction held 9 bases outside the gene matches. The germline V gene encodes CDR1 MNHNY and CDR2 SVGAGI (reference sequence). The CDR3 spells CASSTGGQGGQPQHF. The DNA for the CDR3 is TGTGCCAGCAGTACGGGGGGACAGGGTGGACAGCCCCAGCATTTT.

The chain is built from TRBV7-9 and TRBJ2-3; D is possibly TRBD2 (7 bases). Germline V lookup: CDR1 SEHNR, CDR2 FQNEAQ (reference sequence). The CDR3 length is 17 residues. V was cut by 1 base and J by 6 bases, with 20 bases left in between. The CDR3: CASSLEGPGGRVDTQYF. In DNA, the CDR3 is TGTGCCAGCAGCTTAGAGGGCCCGGGGGGCCGAGTGGATACGCAGTATTTT. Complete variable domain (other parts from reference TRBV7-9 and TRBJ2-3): DTGVSQNPRHKITKRGQNVTFRCDPISEHNRLYWYRQTLGQGPEFLTYFQNEAQLEKSRLLSDRFSAERPKGSFSTLEIQRTEQGDSAMYLCASSLEGPGGRVDTQYFGPGTRLTVL.

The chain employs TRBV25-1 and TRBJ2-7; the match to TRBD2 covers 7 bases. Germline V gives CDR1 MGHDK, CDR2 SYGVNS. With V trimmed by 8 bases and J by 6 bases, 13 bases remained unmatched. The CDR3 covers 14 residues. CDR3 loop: CASDPGVPGGEQYF. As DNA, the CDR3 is TGTGCCAGCGATCCCGGGGTTCCGGGGGGCGAGCAGTACTTC.

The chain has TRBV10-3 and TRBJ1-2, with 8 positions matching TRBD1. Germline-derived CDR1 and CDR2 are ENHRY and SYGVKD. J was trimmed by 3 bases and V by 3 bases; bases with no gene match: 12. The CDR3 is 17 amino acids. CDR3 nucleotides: TGTGCCATCAGTGACCCCATGGACAGGGAAGGGGACTATGGCTACACCTTC. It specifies CAISDPMDREGDYGYTF.

The CDR3 region has the DNA TGTGCCAGCAGCACGGCCCAGGGTAGTGAAGCTTTCTTT. Protein product: CASSTAQGSEAFF. This chain joins TRBV7-9 and TRBJ1-1; D possibly corresponds to TRBD1 (5 bases). Germline CDR1 SEHNR, CDR2 FQNEAQ (reference sequence). The CDR3 has 13 residues. V dropped 5 bases and J dropped 7 bases, with 14 bases sitting between them. The complete variable domain, with remaining parts taken from reference TRBV7-9 and TRBJ1-1, reads DTGVSQNPRHKITKRGQNVTFRCDPISEHNRLYWYRQTLGQGPEFLTYFQNEAQLEKSRLLSDRFSAERPKGSFSTLEIQRTEQGDSAMYLCASSTAQGSEAFFGQGTRLTVV.

The CDR3 protein is CASSEWGTGEKDTQYF. The CDR3, as DNA: TGCGCCAGCAGTGAGTGGGGGACAGGGGAAAAAGATACGCAGTATTTT. This chain connects TRBV10-2 to TRBJ2-3; 10 nucleotides line up with TRBD1. The germline CDR1 and CDR2 sequences are WSHSY and SAAADI. The V gene end was trimmed by 1 base and the J gene end by 5 bases; junction bases not matched to a gene: 6. The CDR3 spans 16 residues.

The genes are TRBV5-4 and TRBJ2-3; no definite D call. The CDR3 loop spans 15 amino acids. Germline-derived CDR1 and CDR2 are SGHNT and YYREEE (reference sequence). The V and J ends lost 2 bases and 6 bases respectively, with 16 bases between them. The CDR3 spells CASSLGRFRFDTQYF. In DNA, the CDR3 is TGTGCCAGCAGCTTAGGACGGTTTAGGTTTGATACGCAGTATTTT.

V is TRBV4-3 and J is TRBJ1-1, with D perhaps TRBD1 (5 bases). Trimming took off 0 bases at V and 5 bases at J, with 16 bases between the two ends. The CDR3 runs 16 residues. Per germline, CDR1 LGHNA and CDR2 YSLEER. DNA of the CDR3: TGCGCCAGCAGCCAAGATTCTACAGGTAGAAGGACTGAAGCTTTCTTT. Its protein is CASSQDSTGRRTEAFF.

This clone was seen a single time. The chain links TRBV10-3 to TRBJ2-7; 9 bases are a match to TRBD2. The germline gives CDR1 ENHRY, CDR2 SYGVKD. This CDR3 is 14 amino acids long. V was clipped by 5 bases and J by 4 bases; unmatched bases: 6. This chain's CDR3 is CAISNSGGGYEQYF. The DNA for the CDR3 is TGTGCCATCAGTAATAGCGGGGGTGGGTACGAGCAGTACTTC.

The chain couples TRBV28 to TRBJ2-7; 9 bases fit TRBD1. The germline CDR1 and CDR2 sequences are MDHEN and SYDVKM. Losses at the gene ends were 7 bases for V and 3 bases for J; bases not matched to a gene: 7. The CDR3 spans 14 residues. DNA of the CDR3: TGTGCCAGCACGATACCGGGACAGGGCTACGAGCAGTACTTC. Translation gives CASTIPGQGYEQYF.

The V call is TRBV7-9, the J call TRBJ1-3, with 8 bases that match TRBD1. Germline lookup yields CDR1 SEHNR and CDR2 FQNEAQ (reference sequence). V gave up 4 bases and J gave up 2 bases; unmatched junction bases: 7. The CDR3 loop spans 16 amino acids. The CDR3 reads CASSSGQGGTGNTIYF. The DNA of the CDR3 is TGTGCCAGCAGCTCCGGACAGGGTGGCACTGGAAACACCATATATTTT.

As DNA, the CDR3 is TGTGCCAGCACCACGTTCGGGGGGCGGGGCAATGAGCAGTTCTTC. It translates to CASTTFGGRGNEQFF. V and J are TRBV7-3 and TRBJ2-1, with D possibly TRBD2 on 7 matching bases. Germline loops: CDR1 SGHTA, CDR2 FQGTGA. Trimming took 7 bases from V and 6 from J, leaving 19 bases between them. This CDR3 is built from 15 residues.

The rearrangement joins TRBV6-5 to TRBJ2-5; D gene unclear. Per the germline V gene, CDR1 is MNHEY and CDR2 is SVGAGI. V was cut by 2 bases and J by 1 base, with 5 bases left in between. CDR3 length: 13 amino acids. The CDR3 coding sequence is TGTGCCAGCAGTTACGGCCTCCAAGAGACCCAGTACTTC. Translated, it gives CASSYGLQETQYF.

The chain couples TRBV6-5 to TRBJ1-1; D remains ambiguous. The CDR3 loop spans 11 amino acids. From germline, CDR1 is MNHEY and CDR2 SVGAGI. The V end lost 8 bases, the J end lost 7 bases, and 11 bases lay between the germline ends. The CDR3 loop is CASRFSGEAFF. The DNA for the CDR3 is TGTGCCAGCCGCTTCTCGGGTGAAGCTTTCTTT.

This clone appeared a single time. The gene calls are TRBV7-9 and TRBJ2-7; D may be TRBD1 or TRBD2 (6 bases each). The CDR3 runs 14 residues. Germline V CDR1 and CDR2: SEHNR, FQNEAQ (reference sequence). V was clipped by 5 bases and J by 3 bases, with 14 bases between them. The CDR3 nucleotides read TGTGCCAGCAGCCCCGGGGGCGGTAACTACGAGCAGTACTTC. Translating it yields CASSPGGGNYEQYF.

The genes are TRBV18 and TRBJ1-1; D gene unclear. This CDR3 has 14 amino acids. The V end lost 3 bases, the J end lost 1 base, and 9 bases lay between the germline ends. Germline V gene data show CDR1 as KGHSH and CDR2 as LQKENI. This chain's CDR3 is CASSPEAGNTEAFF. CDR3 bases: TGTGCCAGCTCACCGGAGGCAGGGAACACTGAAGCTTTCTTT.

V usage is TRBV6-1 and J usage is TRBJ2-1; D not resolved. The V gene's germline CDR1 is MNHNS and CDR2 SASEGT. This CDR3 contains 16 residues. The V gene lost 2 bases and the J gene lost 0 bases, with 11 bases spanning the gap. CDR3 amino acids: CASSELGGTSYNEQFF. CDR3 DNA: TGTGCCAGCAGTGAATTAGGCGGTACCTCCTACAATGAGCAGTTCTTC.

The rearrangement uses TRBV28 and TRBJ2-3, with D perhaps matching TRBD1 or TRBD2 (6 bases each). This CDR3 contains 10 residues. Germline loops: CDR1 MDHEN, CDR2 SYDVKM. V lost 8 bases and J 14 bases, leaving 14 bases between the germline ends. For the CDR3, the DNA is TGTGCCAGCCGGGAGAGGGGGTTGTATTTT. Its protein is CASRERGLYF. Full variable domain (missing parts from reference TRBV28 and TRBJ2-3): DVKVTQSSRYLVKRTGEKVFLECVQDMDHENMFWYRQDPGLGLRLIYFSYDVKMKEKGDIPEGYSVSREKKERFSLILESASTNQTSMYLCASRERGLYFGPGTRLTVL.

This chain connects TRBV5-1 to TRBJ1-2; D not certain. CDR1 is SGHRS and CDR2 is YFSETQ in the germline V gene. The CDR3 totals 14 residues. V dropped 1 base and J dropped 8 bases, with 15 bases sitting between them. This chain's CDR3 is CASSLTQAADGYTF. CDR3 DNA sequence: TGCGCCAGCAGCTTGACCCAGGCTGCGGACGGCTACACCTTC.

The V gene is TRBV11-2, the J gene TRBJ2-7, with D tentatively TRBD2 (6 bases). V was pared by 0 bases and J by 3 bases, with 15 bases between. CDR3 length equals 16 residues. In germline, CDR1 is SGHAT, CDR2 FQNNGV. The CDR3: CASSLDARGGNYEQYF. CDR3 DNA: TGTGCCAGCAGCTTAGATGCTAGGGGAGGAAACTACGAGCAGTACTTC.

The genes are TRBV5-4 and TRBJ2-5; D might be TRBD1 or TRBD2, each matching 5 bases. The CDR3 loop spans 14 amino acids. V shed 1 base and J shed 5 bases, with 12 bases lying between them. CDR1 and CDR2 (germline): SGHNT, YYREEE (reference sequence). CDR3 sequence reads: CASSLQGAGETQYF. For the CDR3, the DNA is TGTGCCAGCAGCTTGCAGGGAGCCGGGGAGACCCAGTACTTC.